This T cell receptor beta chain emerged from a study of cytomegalovirus exposure and HLA in healthy donors. In the study overall: Both the roughly 120 validation repertoires and the 666 first-cohort repertoires used the same platform, as reported by a later analysis.

In regard to this clone: Its antigen is as yet unknown.

Study outcomes and limitations: In the roughly 130 validation repertoires, a later analysis found that first-cohort TCR clusters tended to co-occur. Reportedly, cytomegalovirus status was diagnosed with high sensitivity and specificity.

Separate from the roughly 630-subject first cohort was the approximately 120-subject validation cohort, to which the donors belonged. This CDR3 comprises 13 residues. The J segment lost 5 bases and the V segment lost 4 bases, leaving 4 bases of the junction unmatched. Germline CDR1 SGDLS, CDR2 YYNGEE. Generated by immunoSEQ multiplex PCR, the TCRdb table keeps only in-frame clones and is missing some. The sample includes 150,000 to 200,000 clones, roughly 84% of them seen just once. The TCR originated in a woman in her late teens or twenties in good health and CMV-seropositive. The sequencing input was PBMCs. The gene calls are TRBV9 and TRBJ2-5, with 8 bases aligning to TRBD2. The CDR3 here is CASSSSGGETQYF. The DNA of the CDR3 is TGTGCCAGCAGCTCCAGCGGGGGTGAGACCCAGTACTTC.